These 4 T cell receptor beta chains originate from one sample sequenced in a study of blood T cell repertoires in COVID-19. Using immunoSEQ multiplex PCR, the repertoire was profiled, and TCRdb retains in-frame clones only, with some absent. This sample has 140,000 or so clones, with approximately 84% found just once. Sequenced sample: peripheral blood. The receptors stem from a human donor in a cohort sampled during active COVID-19.

The chain uses TRBV3-1 (or the pseudogene TRBV3-2) and TRBJ1-2; possibly TRBD1 for D (6 bases). Trimming cost V 1 base and J 8 bases, with 14 bases left between them. The CDR3 sequence is 14 residues long. Germline V gene lookup returns CDR1 LGHDT and CDR2 YNNKEL (reference sequence). This CDR3 is CASSQVVQGKGYTF. The CDR3 nucleotides are TGTGCCAGCAGCCAAGTCGTCCAGGGGAAGGGCTACACCTTC.

This clone was seen a single time. The chain has TRBV12-3 or TRBV12-4 and TRBJ1-2, with 7 bases identical to TRBD1. The junction had 6 bases not matched to a gene; V was cut back by 6 bases and J by 5 bases. The CDR3 length is 13 residues. The DNA for the CDR3 is TGTGCCAGCAGCCTAGGACAGGATTATGGCTACACCTTC. It codes for CASSLGQDYGYTF.

The chain combines TRBV5-4 with TRBJ2-7, with 8 nucleotides matching TRBD1. The germline gives CDR1 SGHNT, CDR2 YYREEE (reference sequence). The V gene end was trimmed by 0 bases and the J gene end by 9 bases; junction bases not matched to a gene: 11. CDR3 length equals 15 residues. CDR3 DNA: TGTGCCAGCAGCTTGGCAGACGGACAGGGAGCGGTGCAGTACTTC. Its translation is CASSLADGQGAVQYF. Based on the CDR3 plus reference TRBV5-4 and TRBJ2-7, the full variable domain is ETGVTQSPTHLIKTRGQQVTLRCSSQSGHNTVSWYQQALGQGPQFIFQYYREEENGRGNFPPRFSGLQFPNYSSELNVNALELDDSALYLCASSLADGQGAVQYFGPGTRLTVT.

The rearrangement links TRBV27 to TRBJ1-4; no reliable D call. Germline assignment: CDR1 MNHEY and CDR2 SMNVEV (reference sequence). V was pared by 3 bases and J by 8 bases, with 13 bases between. This CDR3 is built from 14 residues. The CDR3 sequence is CASSFYGSAEKLFF. As DNA, the CDR3 is TGTGCCAGCAGTTTCTACGGGTCAGCCGAAAAACTGTTTTTT.